The next 18 T cell receptor beta chains were all read from a single sample in a study of CD4 T cells in relation to SARS-CoV-2 and coronaviruses (dated by TCRdb to the early 2020s). Their recognized antigens are unknown. CD4+ T cells from unexposed donors were collected before the COVID-19 pandemic (2011-2018). Following 10 days of culture, the EasySep CD4+ T cell isolation kit was used to isolate CD4+ T cells. The library was made by the immunoSEQ multiplex PCR assay. The table was pulled from immuneACCESS by TCRdb, which kept in-frame rearrangements only. Such tables lose some clones; where checked, under half of the loss comes from unresolved V genes, and the rest has no known cause. The sample table contains 32,000 or so clones; only one count was recorded for approximately 80% of them. The ten largest clonotypes hold over 12% of the sample. Sample: CD4+ T cells from PBMCs, cultured in vitro. The source of these receptors is a human donor in good health.

The chain links TRBV6-5 to TRBJ1-1; D unclear. The CDR3 length is 12 residues. Germline values: CDR1 MNHEY, CDR2 SVGAGI. V was shortened by 6 bases and J by 7 bases, with 12 bases between the two germline ends. CDR3 in DNA: TGTGCCAGCAGCTCCGAGTTGGGTGAAGCTTTCTTT. This gives the protein CASSSELGEAFF.

This clone appeared a few times. The V and J genes are TRBV15 and TRBJ2-2; D possibly corresponds to TRBD1 (6 bases). CDR1 and CDR2 from the germline V gene are LNHNV and YYDKDF (reference sequence). This CDR3 comprises 14 residues. The V end lost 0 bases, the J end lost 8 bases, and 10 bases lay between the germline ends. CDR3 protein: CATSRDLGAGELFF. DNA for the CDR3: TGTGCCACCAGCAGAGATCTGGGGGCGGGGGAGCTGTTTTTT.

V gene TRBV19 combines with J gene TRBJ2-1, with D perhaps TRBD2 (5 bases). CDR1 and CDR2 from the germline V gene are LNHDA and SQIVND (reference sequence). Trimming removed 3 bases at V and 9 bases at J, with 21 bases between. This CDR3 contains 16 residues. CDR3 loop: CASSMSETPEAGEQFF. The DNA of the CDR3 is TGTGCCAGTAGTATGTCCGAGACACCCGAGGCGGGTGAGCAGTTCTTC. The whole variable domain, filled in from reference TRBV19 and TRBJ2-1, reads DGGITQSPKYLFRKEGQNVTLSCEQNLNHDAMYWYRQDPGQGLRLIYYSQIVNDFQKGDIAEGYSVSREKKESFPLTVTSAQKNPTAFYLCASSMSETPEAGEQFFGPGTRLTVL.

The chain is built from TRBV5-6 and TRBJ2-1; 10 bases are a match to TRBD2. CDR1 is SGHDT and CDR2 is YYEEEE in the germline V gene. V gave up 3 bases and J gave up 6 bases; unmatched junction bases: 6. The CDR3 sequence is 15 residues long. CDR3: CASSSILAGSNEQFF. As DNA, the CDR3 is TGTGCCAGCAGCTCTATACTAGCGGGGTCCAATGAGCAGTTCTTC.

The CDR3 spells CASSDWGGGIGYTF. CDR3 nucleotide sequence: TGTGCCAGCAGCGACTGGGGAGGAGGGATTGGCTACACCTTC. The J gene is TRBJ1-2, the V gene TRBV11-2; D ambiguous. Deletions cut 5 bases from V and 7 bases from J, with 17 bases between. CDR1 is SGHAT and CDR2 is FQNNGV in the germline V gene. The CDR3 is made up of 14 amino acids.

The J gene is TRBJ2-7, the V gene TRBV27; no firm D call. Per germline, CDR1 MNHEY and CDR2 SMNVEV (reference sequence). Trimming took 2 bases from V and 4 from J, leaving 3 bases between them. The CDR3 consists of 11 residues. CDR3 region: CASSLRYEQYF. The CDR3 nucleotides read TGTGCCAGCAGTTTACGGTACGAGCAGTACTTC.

J is TRBJ1-2 and V is TRBV5-4; 8 bases map to TRBD1. V lost 0 bases, J lost 9 bases, and 13 bases stayed unmatched. The CDR3 has 16 amino acids. Germline V gene sequence: CDR1 SGHNT, CDR2 YYREEE (reference sequence). The CDR3 nucleotides read TGTGCCAGCAGCTTGGGAGGGTCCGGACAGGGATTTAGCTACACCTTC. Translated, it gives CASSLGGSGQGFSYTF.

The CDR3 DNA reads as TGTGCCAGCTCACCTGGGGTACAAGAGACCCAGTACTTC. Translated: CASSPGVQETQYF. This sequence joins TRBV18 and TRBJ2-5; D is ambiguous. CDR3 length: 13 residues. CDR1 and CDR2 from the germline V gene are KGHSH and LQKENI. V was trimmed by 3 bases and J by 2 bases, leaving 7 bases between them.

This rearrangement joins TRBV9 to TRBJ1-2; D is perhaps TRBD1 (6 bases). The CDR3 is 11 amino acids. Germline values: CDR1 SGDLS, CDR2 YYNGEE. Trimming removed 0 bases from V and 11 bases from J, with 8 bases in between. The CDR3 sequence: CASSVEGHYTF. For the CDR3, the DNA is TGTGCCAGCAGCGTAGAGGGACATTACACCTTC.

The chain links TRBV27 to TRBJ2-2; weak D call: TRBD2 (7 bases). Germline V gene lookup returns CDR1 MNHEY and CDR2 SMNVEV (reference sequence). V lost 2 bases and J 3 bases, leaving 13 bases between the germline ends. This CDR3 is 16 amino acids long. This CDR3 reads CASSLEGGAYTGELFF. The CDR3 coding sequence is TGTGCCAGCAGTTTAGAGGGGGGGGCATACACCGGGGAGCTGTTTTTT.

The CDR3 nucleotides are TGTGCCAGCTCACCCGGACAGCCTAATTCACCCCTCCACTTT. Amino acid sequence: CASSPGQPNSPLHF. The V gene is TRBV18, the J gene TRBJ1-6; maybe TRBD1 (6 bases). The V end was cut by 3 bases, the J end by 6 bases, with 9 bases between. Germline loops: CDR1 KGHSH, CDR2 LQKENI. The CDR3 runs 14 residues.

This chain uses TRBV9 with TRBJ1-4; D remains ambiguous. Trimming took 3 bases from V and 0 from J, leaving 9 bases between them. In germline, CDR1 is SGDLS, CDR2 YYNGEE. The CDR3 covers 15 residues. The chain's CDR3 is CASSAGSSTNEKLFF. The CDR3 region has the DNA TGTGCCAGCAGCGCGGGCAGCTCAACTAATGAAAAACTGTTTTTT.

The V call is TRBV4-1, the J call TRBJ1-5; TRBD1 matches at 9 bases. The V segment lost 0 bases and the J segment 5 bases; nucleotides outside the gene matches: 5. The CDR3 covers 16 residues. The germline V gene encodes CDR1 MGHRA and CDR2 YSYEKL. The CDR3 loop reads CASSQEGDRGYQPQHF. As DNA, the CDR3 is TGCGCCAGCAGCCAAGAGGGAGACAGGGGGTATCAGCCCCAGCATTTT.

Comment on this clone: The CDR3 ends on some other residue instead of the conserved phenylalanine or tryptophan, so this is likely a read error. Because the CDR3's place on the DNA is in doubt, the DNA is left out and the CDR3 is given as listed by TCRdb. The rearrangement uses TRBV6-4 and TRBJ1-2. Germline loops: CDR1 MRHNA, CDR2 SNTAGT. The CDR3 length is 9 residues, termini included. The CDR3 loop is CASVPGTSN.

The J gene is TRBJ1-2, the V gene TRBV10-3; no clear D. The germline V and J ends were trimmed by 6 bases and 4 bases, with 21 bases remaining between them. The CDR3 sequence is 16 residues long. Germline CDR1 and CDR2: ENHRY and SYGVKD. The CDR3 region is CAISVREKGYGYGYTF. CDR3 in DNA: TGTGCCATCAGCGTCAGAGAAAAAGGGTACGGCTATGGCTACACCTTC.

This clone was observed once. The chain uses TRBV18 and TRBJ2-7; D not certain. CDR1 KGHSH and CDR2 LQKENI come from the germline V gene. V dropped 3 bases and J dropped 0 bases, with 9 bases sitting between them. The CDR3 extends over 14 amino acids. This chain's CDR3 is CASSPPGPSYEQYF. The CDR3 DNA sequence: TGTGCCAGCTCACCCCCCGGCCCCTCCTACGAGCAGTACTTC.

This rearrangement joins TRBV4-2 to TRBJ1-1; 12 positions agree with TRBD1. This CDR3 has 17 amino acids. The germline V gene has CDR1 LGHNA and CDR2 YNFKEQ. Trimming cost V 1 base and J 5 bases; bases outside gene matches: 8. In nucleotides, the CDR3 is TGTGCCAGCAGCCAAGTGGGACAGGGGGCGGCGGAGACTGAAGCTTTCTTT. As protein: CASSQVGQGAAETEAFF.

This clone occurred a few times. V is TRBV7-9 and J is TRBJ1-4; no definite D call. Per germline, CDR1 SEHNR and CDR2 FQNEAQ (reference sequence). The CDR3 consists of 14 residues. V lost 1 base and J 8 bases, leaving 11 bases between the germline ends. The CDR3: CASSLVAAEEKLFF. The CDR3, as DNA: TGTGCCAGCAGCTTAGTGGCGGCGGAAGAAAAACTGTTTTTT.